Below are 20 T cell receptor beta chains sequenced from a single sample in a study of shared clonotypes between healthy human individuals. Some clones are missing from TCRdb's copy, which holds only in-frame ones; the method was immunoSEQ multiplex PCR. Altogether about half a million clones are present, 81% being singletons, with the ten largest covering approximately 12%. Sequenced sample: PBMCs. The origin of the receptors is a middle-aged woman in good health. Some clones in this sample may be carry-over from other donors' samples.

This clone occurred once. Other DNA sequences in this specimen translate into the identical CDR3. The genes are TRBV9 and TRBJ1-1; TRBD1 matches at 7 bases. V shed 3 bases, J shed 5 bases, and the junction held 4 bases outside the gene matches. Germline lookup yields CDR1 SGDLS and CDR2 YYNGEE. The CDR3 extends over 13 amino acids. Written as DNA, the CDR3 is TGTGCCAGCAGCGAACGACAGGGAACTGAAGCTTTCTTT. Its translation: CASSERQGTEAFF.

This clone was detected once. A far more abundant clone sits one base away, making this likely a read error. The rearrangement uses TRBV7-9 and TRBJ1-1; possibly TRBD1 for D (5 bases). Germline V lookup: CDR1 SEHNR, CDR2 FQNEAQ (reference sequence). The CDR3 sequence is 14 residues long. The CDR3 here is CARSSYRSITEAFF. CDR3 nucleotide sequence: TGTGCCCGCAGCTCTTACAGGAGCATCACTGAAGCTTTCTTT. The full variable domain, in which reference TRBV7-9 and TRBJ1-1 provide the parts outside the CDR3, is DTGVSQNPRHKITKRGQNVTFRCDPISEHNRLYWYRQTLGQGPEFLTYFQNEAQLEKSRLLSDRFSAERPKGSFSTLEIQRTEQGDSAMYLCARSSYRSITEAFFGQGTRLTVV.

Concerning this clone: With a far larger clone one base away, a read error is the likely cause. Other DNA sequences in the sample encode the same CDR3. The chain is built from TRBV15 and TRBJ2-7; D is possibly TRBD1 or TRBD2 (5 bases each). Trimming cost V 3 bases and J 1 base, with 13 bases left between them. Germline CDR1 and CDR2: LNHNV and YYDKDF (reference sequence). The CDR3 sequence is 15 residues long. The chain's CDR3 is CATSSHPGQSYEQYF. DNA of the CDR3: TGTGCCACCAGCAGCCATCCGGGGCAGTCCTACGAGCAGTACTTC.

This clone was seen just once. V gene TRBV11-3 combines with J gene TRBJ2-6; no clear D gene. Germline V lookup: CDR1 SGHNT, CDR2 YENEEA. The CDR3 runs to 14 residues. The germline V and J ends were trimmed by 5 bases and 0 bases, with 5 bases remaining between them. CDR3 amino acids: CASSISSGANVLTF. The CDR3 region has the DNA TGTGCCAGCAGCATAAGCTCTGGGGCCAACGTCCTGACTTTC.

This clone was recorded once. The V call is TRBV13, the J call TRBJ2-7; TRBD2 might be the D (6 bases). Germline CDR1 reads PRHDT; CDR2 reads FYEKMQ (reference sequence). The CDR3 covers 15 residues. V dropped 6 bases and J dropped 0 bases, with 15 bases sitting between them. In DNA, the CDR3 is TGTGCCAGCAGACCGATTAGGGAGGACTCCTACGAGCAGTACTTC. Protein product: CASRPIREDSYEQYF.

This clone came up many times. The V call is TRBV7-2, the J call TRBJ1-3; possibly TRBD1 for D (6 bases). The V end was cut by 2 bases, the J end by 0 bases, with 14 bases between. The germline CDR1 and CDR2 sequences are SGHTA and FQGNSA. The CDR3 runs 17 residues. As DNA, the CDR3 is TGTGCCAGCAGCTTAAGGTCAGGGGCAGCCTCTGGAAACACCATATATTTT. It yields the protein CASSLRSGAASGNTIYF.

The CDR3 nucleotides are TGTGCCAGCAGCTTGGCGGGAGCGCACACTGAAGCTTTCTTT. This codes for CASSLAGAHTEAFF. The chain has TRBV5-4 and TRBJ1-1; D ambiguous. V lost 0 bases and J 3 bases, leaving 9 bases between the germline ends. The CDR3 contains 14 residues. Looked up from germline, CDR1 is SGHNT and CDR2 is YYREEE (reference sequence). Filled out from reference TRBV5-4 and TRBJ1-1, the complete variable domain reads ETGVTQSPTHLIKTRGQQVTLRCSSQSGHNTVSWYQQALGQGPQFIFQYYREEENGRGNFPPRFSGLQFPNYSSELNVNALELDDSALYLCASSLAGAHTEAFFGQGTRLTVV.

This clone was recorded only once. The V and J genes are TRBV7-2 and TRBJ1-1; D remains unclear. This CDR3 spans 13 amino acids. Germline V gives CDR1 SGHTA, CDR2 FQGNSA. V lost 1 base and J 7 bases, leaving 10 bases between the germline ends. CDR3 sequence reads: CASSLVYAGEAFF. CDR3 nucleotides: TGTGCCAGCAGCTTAGTTTATGCAGGTGAAGCTTTCTTT.

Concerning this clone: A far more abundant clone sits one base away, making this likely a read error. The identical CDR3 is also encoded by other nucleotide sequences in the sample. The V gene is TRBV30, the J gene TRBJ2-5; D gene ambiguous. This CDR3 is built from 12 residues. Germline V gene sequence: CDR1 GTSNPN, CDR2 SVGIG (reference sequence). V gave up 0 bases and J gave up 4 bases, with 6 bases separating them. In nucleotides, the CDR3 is TGTGCCTGGAGTGTATTAGGAGAGACCCAGTACTTC. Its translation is CAWSVLGETQYF.

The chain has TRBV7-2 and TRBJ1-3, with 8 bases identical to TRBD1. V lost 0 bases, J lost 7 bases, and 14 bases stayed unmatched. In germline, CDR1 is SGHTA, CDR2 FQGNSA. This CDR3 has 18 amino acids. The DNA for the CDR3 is TGTGCCAGCAGCTTAGCGTGGACAGGGTATTCCTTTCGGAACACCATATATTTT. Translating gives CASSLAWTGYSFRNTIYF.

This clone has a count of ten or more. The DNA of the CDR3 is TGTGCCAGCTCACCGGAACGCTACGAGCAGTACTTC. Its protein product is CASSPERYEQYF. The V gene is TRBV18, the J gene TRBJ2-7; no clear D. Germline lookup yields CDR1 KGHSH and CDR2 LQKENI. This CDR3 comprises 12 residues. Trimming removed 3 bases from V and 3 bases from J, with 6 bases in between.

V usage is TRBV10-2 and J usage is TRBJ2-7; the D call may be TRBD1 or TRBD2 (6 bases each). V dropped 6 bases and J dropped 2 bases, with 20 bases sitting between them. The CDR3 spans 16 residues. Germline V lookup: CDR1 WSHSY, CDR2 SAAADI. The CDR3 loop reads CASRGAREALTYEQYF. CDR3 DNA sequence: TGCGCCAGCAGGGGGGCCAGGGAGGCTCTAACCTACGAGCAGTACTTC.

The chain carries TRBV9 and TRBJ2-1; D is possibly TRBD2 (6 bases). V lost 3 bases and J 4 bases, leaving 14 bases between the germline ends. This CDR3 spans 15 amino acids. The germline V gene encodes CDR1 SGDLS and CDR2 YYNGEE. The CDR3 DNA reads TGTGCCAGCAGCGCCCGTACCGGGACTTACAATGAGCAGTTCTTC. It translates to CASSARTGTYNEQFF.

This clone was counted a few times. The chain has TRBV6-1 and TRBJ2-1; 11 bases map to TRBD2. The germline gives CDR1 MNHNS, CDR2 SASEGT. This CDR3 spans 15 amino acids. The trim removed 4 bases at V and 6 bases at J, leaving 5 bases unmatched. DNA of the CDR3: TGTGCCAGCAGTGCCACTAGCGGGAGTGCCAATGAGCAGTTCTTC. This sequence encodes CASSATSGSANEQFF.

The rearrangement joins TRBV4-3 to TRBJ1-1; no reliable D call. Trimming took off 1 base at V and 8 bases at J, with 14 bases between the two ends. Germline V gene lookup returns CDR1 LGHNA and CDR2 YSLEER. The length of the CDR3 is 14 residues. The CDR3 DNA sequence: TGCGCCAGCAGCCAAGGGACGGTTGGGGTAGAAGCTTTCTTT. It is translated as CASSQGTVGVEAFF.

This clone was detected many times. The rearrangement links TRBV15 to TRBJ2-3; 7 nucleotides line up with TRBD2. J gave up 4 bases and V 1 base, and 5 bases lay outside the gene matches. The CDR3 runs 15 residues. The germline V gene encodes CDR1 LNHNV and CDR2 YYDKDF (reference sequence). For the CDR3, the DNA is TGTGCCACCAGCAGAGTTCGGGGGGAGGCAGATACGCAGTATTTT. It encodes CATSRVRGEADTQYF.

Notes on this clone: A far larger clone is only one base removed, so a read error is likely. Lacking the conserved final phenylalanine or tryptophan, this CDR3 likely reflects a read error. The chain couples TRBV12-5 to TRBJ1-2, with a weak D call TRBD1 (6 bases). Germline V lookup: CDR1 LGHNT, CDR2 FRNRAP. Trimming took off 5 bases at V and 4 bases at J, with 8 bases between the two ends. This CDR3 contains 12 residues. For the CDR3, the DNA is TGTGCTAGTGGTCCAGGGGCCTATGGCTACACCCTC. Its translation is CASGPGAYGYTL.

The CDR3 DNA sequence: TGTGCCAGCAGGCGGGAGAGGGACTATGGCTACACCTTC. It codes for CASRRERDYGYTF. The rearrangement joins TRBV6-5 to TRBJ1-2; the D is unclear. With 6 bases removed from V and 3 bases from J, the gap between germline ends came to 11 bases. CDR1 is MNHEY, CDR2 SVGAGI, per germline. This CDR3 contains 13 residues.

The CDR3 DNA follows: TGTGCCAGCAGCAAAGGCATTAGCGGGAGCGGAAGGTCCTACGAGCAGTACTTC. It encodes CASSKGISGSGRSYEQYF. The rearrangement joins TRBV21-1 to TRBJ2-7; TRBD2, the table's D call, lacks a check against the DNA. TRBV21-1 is a documented pseudogene. This CDR3 is 18 amino acids long.

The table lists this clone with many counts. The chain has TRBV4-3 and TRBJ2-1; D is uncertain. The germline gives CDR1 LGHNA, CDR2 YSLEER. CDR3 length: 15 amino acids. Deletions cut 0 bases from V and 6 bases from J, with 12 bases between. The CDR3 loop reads CASSQEPKAPNEQFF. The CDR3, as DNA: TGCGCCAGCAGCCAAGAACCCAAAGCCCCCAATGAGCAGTTCTTC.